What follows is one T cell receptor (beta chain) and its context. Antigen: not known. The PCR ran on 60 Vbeta and 13 Jbeta primers. The method was immunoSEQ multiplex PCR; TCRdb's version includes in-frame clones alone and lacks a portion of them. The sample holds over 150,000 clones; about 83% are singletons and the top ten take around 3.6%. The V end was cut by 7 bases, the J end by 3 bases, with 18 bases between. The CDR3 has 15 amino acids. Germline V gene data show CDR1 as SGHDT and CDR2 as YYEEEE. This record comes from a study of cytomegalovirus exposure and HLA in healthy donors. Study details: Falling in the Caucasian-associated ancestry cluster were about four fifths of under 500 genotyped donors. Study-wide findings and caveats: What a later analysis showed was that several of the most significant clusters appeared linked to common viral pathogens. Using a false discovery rate of 0.05, a later analysis showed that around 16,000 TCR beta sequences were associated with HLA alleles. Under in vitro conditions, a few CMV-associated chains were confirmed as specific for CMV antigens.

Input material: PBMCs. This chain links TRBV5-6 with TRBJ2-3; possibly TRBD1 for D (5 bases). The TCR originated in a woman in her thirties or forties in good health and CMV-seronegative. The CDR3 DNA follows: TGTGCCAGCGGCGCTTGGGTGGACAAGACAGATACGCAGTATTTT. As protein: CASGAWVDKTDTQYF.